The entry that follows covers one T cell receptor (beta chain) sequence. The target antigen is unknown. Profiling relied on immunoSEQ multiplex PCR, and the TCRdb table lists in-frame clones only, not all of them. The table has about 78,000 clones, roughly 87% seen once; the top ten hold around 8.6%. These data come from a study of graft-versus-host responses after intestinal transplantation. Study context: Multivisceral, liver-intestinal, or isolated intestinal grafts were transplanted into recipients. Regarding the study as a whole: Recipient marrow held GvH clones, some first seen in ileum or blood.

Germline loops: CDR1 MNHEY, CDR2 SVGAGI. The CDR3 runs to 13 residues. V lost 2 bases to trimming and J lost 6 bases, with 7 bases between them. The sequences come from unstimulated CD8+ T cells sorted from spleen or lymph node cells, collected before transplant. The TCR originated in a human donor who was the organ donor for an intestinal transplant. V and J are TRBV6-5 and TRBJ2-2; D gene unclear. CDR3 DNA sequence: TGTGCCAGCAGTTACGGCGTGTCCGGGGAGCTGTTTTTT. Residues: CASSYGVSGELFF.